The 10 T cell receptor beta chains below come from one sample, sequenced in a study of PD-L1 blockade in urothelial cancer. As to time point: pretreatment peripheral blood. Generated by immunoSEQ multiplex PCR, the TCRdb table keeps only in-frame clones and is missing some. Of roughly 77,000 clones listed, roughly 84% are singletons. The sample was PBMCs, taken around atezolizumab (anti-PD-L1) treatment. These receptors all come from a woman in her 70s with urothelial cancer.

The chain employs TRBV30 and TRBJ1-2; TRBD1 might be the D (6 bases). The V gene's germline CDR1 is GTSNPN and CDR2 SVGIG (reference sequence). This CDR3 contains 16 residues. V lost 2 bases to trimming and J lost 0 bases, with 16 bases between them. CDR3 in amino acids: CAWSSQGQLANYGYTF. The CDR3, as DNA: TGTGCCTGGAGTTCCCAAGGACAGTTGGCTAACTATGGCTACACCTTC.

The chain employs TRBV5-3 and TRBJ1-1, with a weak D call TRBD1 (6 bases). TRBV5-3 is filed as an ORF, its function uncertain. CDR3 length: 15 residues. The ends were cut back, 0 bases at V and 1 base at J, with 10 bases in the middle. The CDR3, as DNA: TGTGCCAGAAGCTTGGGGGGGCTTGGGAACACTGAAGCTTTCTTT. Translated, it gives CARSLGGLGNTEAFF.

J is TRBJ1-1 and V is TRBV5-6, with D possibly matching TRBD1 (6 bases). The V end lost 0 bases, the J end lost 4 bases, and 10 bases lay between the germline ends. The germline CDR1 and CDR2 sequences are SGHDT and YYEEEE. The CDR3 is 14 residues long. The CDR3 sequence: CASSLVRGSTEAFF. The CDR3 coding sequence is TGTGCCAGCAGCTTGGTAAGGGGGAGCACTGAAGCTTTCTTT.

V usage is TRBV7-3 and J usage is TRBJ2-1; 9 nucleotides agree with TRBD2. The CDR3 length is 16 residues. Germline values: CDR1 SGHTA, CDR2 FQGTGA. Trimming removed 5 bases from V and 10 bases from J; junction bases left unmatched: 15. The CDR3 DNA follows: TGTGCCAGCAGCCAAGAAGGGGCTAGCGGGATCCAGGAGCAGTTCTTC. It yields the protein CASSQEGASGIQEQFF.

This clone has only a few counts. The chain carries TRBV29-1 and TRBJ2-1, with 10 bases aligning to TRBD1. CDR1 and CDR2 (germline): SQVTM, ANQGSEA. J lost 4 bases, V lost 3 bases, and 12 bases had no gene match. The length of the CDR3 is 17 residues. CDR3 sequence reads: CSVETTTGGVVYNEQFF. DNA of the CDR3: TGCAGCGTTGAGACTACGACAGGGGGCGTTGTGTACAATGAGCAGTTCTTC.

The V gene is TRBV18, the J gene TRBJ2-7, with TRBD2 matching 13 bases. The CDR3 has 15 residues. V lost 4 bases and J lost 5; bases outside the gene matches: 5. CDR1 is KGHSH and CDR2 is LQKENI in the germline V gene. The CDR3 nucleotides read TGTGCCAGCTCACGGGGACTAGCGGGATACGACGAGCAGTACTTC. This codes for CASSRGLAGYDEQYF.

This clone is a singleton in its sample. The chain joins TRBV4-3 to TRBJ2-3; 10 nucleotides match TRBD1. Trimming cost V 3 bases and J 3 bases; bases outside gene matches: 6. The CDR3 covers 16 residues. CDR1 and CDR2 (germline): LGHNA, YSLEER. In nucleotides, the CDR3 is TGCGCCAGCAGCCAGAACACGGGACAGGGGACAGATACGCAGTATTTT. Amino acid sequence: CASSQNTGQGTDTQYF.

This clone was seen a handful of times. This chain links TRBV4-3 with TRBJ2-2; 8 bases are a match to TRBD2. The germline CDR1 and CDR2 sequences are LGHNA and YSLEER. V was pared by 2 bases and J by 6 bases, with 11 bases of the junction left unmatched. This CDR3 comprises 17 residues. The CDR3 region has the DNA TGCGCCAGCAGCCAACTACTGGCGGGGGGCGCGGCCGGGGAGCTGTTTTTT. Translated, it gives CASSQLLAGGAAGELFF.

The chain joins TRBV6-1 to TRBJ1-5; TRBD1 aligns across 7 bases. The germline gives CDR1 MNHNS, CDR2 SASEGT. The ends lost 3 bases at V and 0 bases at J; junction bases unmatched: 8. The CDR3 covers 17 residues. The CDR3 DNA follows: TGTGCCAGCAGTGACCCACAGGGGTTTTATAGCAATCAGCCCCAGCATTTT. Its translation is CASSDPQGFYSNQPQHF.

The CDR3 here is CASSEQGSHEQYF. CDR3 DNA: TGTGCCAGCAGTGAACAGGGGTCCCACGAGCAGTACTTC. The chain links TRBV27 to TRBJ2-7, with 7 bases fitting TRBD1. The CDR3 covers 13 residues. The ends lost 5 bases at V and 5 bases at J; junction bases unmatched: 6. Germline values: CDR1 MNHEY, CDR2 SMNVEV (reference sequence).